These T cell receptor beta chains were read from a single sample in a study of cytomegalovirus exposure and HLA in healthy donors. The assay was immunoSEQ multiplex PCR, and TCRdb's table has in-frame clones only and misses some. Of 150,000 to 200,000 clones in the sample, approximately 85% were seen once. Specimen: PBMCs. Receptors were obtained from a man in his late teens or twenties in good health and CMV-seronegative. Each CDR3 is given with its conserved first and last residue. The order of the fields is V gene, CDR3 protein.

TRBV30 | CAWSVRGGENIQYF
TRBV27 | CASQGGGQGQETQYF
TRBV6-6 | CASSYDPGWGNTIYF
TRBV28 | CASSLYRGGSNQPQHF
TRBV6-5 | CASKTLGRVDQPQHF
TRBV10-1 | CASSSGAGGSTDTQYF
TRBV28 | CASSLTDRNYEQYF
TRBV7-8 | CASSLLTGSNYGYTF
TRBV7-9 | CASSRGTGGTDTQYF
TRBV19 | CASSIGETGNGYTF
TRBV19 | CASSMEGRSGETQYF
TRBV6-5 | CASSYSDRRNTGELFF
TRBV6-6 | CASSYTTRSSYNEQFF
TRBV9 | CASSVEQGGGYTF
TRBV6-5 | CASAPGTGVSYTF
TRBV28 | CASSLGLGLYEQYF
TRBV30 | CAWSVEAGGRDTQYF
TRBV2 | CASSPLAGTTYEQYF
TRBV5-1 | CASSPSTGPGGYTF
TRBV7-3 | CASSPWGVGPDTQYF
TRBV7-9 | CASSLAQTVLPTDTQYF
TRBV7-2 | CASSLAVAAYNEQFF
TRBV6-5 | CASSSTSFEQYF
TRBV18 | CASSPPGQANTGELFF
TRBV5-6 | CASSRERGGGFF
TRBV11-2 | CASSSLYRKYYEQYF
TRBV14 | CASSQNTEKLFF
TRBV7-2 | CASSPLTGAVDTQYF